This entry lists 4 T cell receptor beta chains sequenced from one sample in a study of beta chain features in type 1 diabetes. Sequenced material consisted of expressed TCRB transcripts (all of the isolated RNA was reverse transcribed). Sequencing was performed with immunoSEQ multiplex PCR; in TCRdb, only in-frame clones are kept and a portion is missing. The sample holds 300,000 or so clones, less than 9.5% seen once. Sample: central memory CD4+ T cells from blood. The receptors stem from a woman aged 18-30 years in good health.

This clone turned up a few times. The chain couples TRBV18 to TRBJ1-2, with unresolved D. Germline loops: CDR1 KGHSH, CDR2 LQKENI. CDR3 length: 14 residues. V lost 3 bases and J lost 7, with 15 bases in between. CDR3 in amino acids: CASSPINLWSGYTF. The CDR3, as DNA: TGTGCCAGCTCACCGATAAACCTTTGGAGTGGCTACACCTTC.

The chain uses TRBV18 and TRBJ1-1; perhaps TRBD1 as D (6 bases). The length of the CDR3 is 13 residues. In germline, CDR1 is KGHSH, CDR2 LQKENI. Trimming pared 1 base from V and 6 bases from J, leaving 9 bases between. For the CDR3, the DNA is TGTGCCAGCTCACCACAAACAGGGTCTGAAGCTTTCTTT. It yields the protein CASSPQTGSEAFF.

This clone was seen at least ten times. The CDR3: CASSPSRAEAFF. For the CDR3, the DNA is TGTGCCAGCAGCCCTTCTAGGGCTGAAGCTTTCTTT. The chain combines TRBV7-8 with TRBJ1-1; no definite D call. In germline, CDR1 is SGHVS, CDR2 FQNEAQ. V lost 5 bases, J lost 6 bases, and 10 bases lay in between. The length of the CDR3 is 12 residues.

V usage is TRBV4-3 and J usage is TRBJ2-3; 9 nucleotides line up with TRBD1. Germline CDR1 reads LGHNA; CDR2 reads YSLEER. The CDR3 is 14 amino acids. V shed 4 bases and J 3 bases; nucleotides not matched to a gene: 2. The CDR3 DNA reads TGCGCCAGCAGCCTCGGACAGGGGACAGATACGCAGTATTTT. This sequence encodes CASSLGQGTDTQYF.